The clone carrying this TCR beta chain appeared a few times. Its antigen remains unidentified. Sequenced by immunoSEQ multiplex PCR; TCRdb stores in-frame clones only, minus some. The table lists more than 120,000 clones, 86% of them singletons. The data were obtained in a study of T cell responses to AZD1222 COVID-19 vaccine. Study-wide results and limits: No repertoire was sampled before or during the peak T cell response, only after it. With two AZD1222 doses given, Spike-specific TCR breadth and depth both rose.

V trimming: 10 bases; J trimming: 4 bases; junction bases outside the gene matches: 4. This CDR3 contains 12 residues. The chain is built from TRBV12-3 or TRBV12-4 and TRBJ2-7; 10 nucleotides align to TRBD2. The sequence was collected from an adult who received the AZD1222 COVID-19 vaccine. Specimen: peripheral blood, collected 28 days after the second AZD1222 dose. The CDR3 sequence is CAISGRGYEQYF. CDR3 DNA: TGTGCCATAAGCGGGAGGGGGTACGAGCAGTACTTC.